Presented here are 8 T cell receptor beta chains from one specimen sequenced in a study of control samples from healthy donors and cancer patients. Clones were read by immunoSEQ multiplex PCR, and TCRdb kept only the in-frame ones, dropping some. The repertoire includes around 200,000 clones, 90% to 95% of them detected once, and roughly 1.5% sits in the top ten. Sequencing was done on a sample of blood. Source of these receptors: a man aged 18 to 29 in good health.

The CDR3 region has the DNA TGTGCCAGCAGCTCATACAGGGGGCGAACCCTTTACGAGCAGTACTTC. It yields the protein CASSSYRGRTLYEQYF. The chain links TRBV7-2 to TRBJ2-7, with 9 bases matching TRBD1. The CDR3 sequence is 16 residues long. V trimming: 4 bases; J trimming: 4 bases; junction bases outside the gene matches: 11. The V gene's germline CDR1 is SGHTA and CDR2 FQGNSA.

V gene TRBV5-1 combines with J gene TRBJ1-1, with D possibly TRBD1 on 5 matching bases. The germline gives CDR1 SGHRS, CDR2 YFSETQ. V shed 3 bases and J shed 7 bases, with 13 bases lying between them. CDR3 size: 13 residues. The CDR3 loop is CASSSRWGSEAFF. CDR3 bases: TGCGCCAGCAGCTCGAGGTGGGGCAGTGAAGCTTTCTTT.

This chain joins TRBV4-2 and TRBJ1-3, with D possibly being TRBD1 (5 bases). Deletions cut 0 bases from V and 0 bases from J, with 9 bases between. Germline V gene sequence: CDR1 LGHNA, CDR2 YNFKEQ. The CDR3 extends over 16 amino acids. The CDR3 loop reads CASSQEGGTSGNTIYF. DNA of the CDR3: TGTGCCAGCAGCCAAGAGGGGGGGACCTCTGGAAACACCATATATTTT.

This clone was recorded once. The chain links TRBV5-1 to TRBJ2-2, with D perhaps TRBD1 (5 bases). The V end was cut by 0 bases, the J end by 5 bases, with 8 bases between. Germline CDR1 is SGHRS and CDR2 is YFSETQ. The CDR3 has 14 amino acids. This CDR3 is CASSLGGRTGELFF. In DNA, the CDR3 is TGCGCCAGCAGCTTGGGGGGCAGGACCGGGGAGCTGTTTTTT.

The chain recombines TRBV5-6 with TRBJ2-7; TRBD2 is a possible D gene (5 bases). V shed 0 bases and J shed 5 bases, with 12 bases lying between them. This CDR3 has 14 amino acids. The germline gives CDR1 SGHDT, CDR2 YYEEEE. CDR3 bases: TGTGCCAGCAGCTTGGTCGGGGTGAGGCACGAGCAGTACTTC. This codes for CASSLVGVRHEQYF.

CDR3 bases: TGCGCCAGCAGCTTGGACAGGGGCCGCTTAGGTGGGGCCAACGTCCTGACTTTC. This gives the protein CASSLDRGRLGGANVLTF. The V call is TRBV5-1, the J call TRBJ2-6; 7 bases agree with TRBD1. The V segment lost 0 bases and the J segment 3 bases; nucleotides outside the gene matches: 9. The CDR3 contains 18 residues. The germline V gene encodes CDR1 SGHRS and CDR2 YFSETQ.

This chain joins TRBV24-1 and TRBJ1-1; TRBD1 agrees at 7 bases. Germline V gene lookup returns CDR1 KGHDR and CDR2 SFDVKD. After removal of 4 bases from V and 1 base from J, the junction contained 5 bases not matched to a gene. The CDR3 length is 15 residues. The CDR3 nucleotides read TGTGCCACCAGTGACTCTAGGACAGGGAACACTGAAGCTTTCTTT. Protein sequence: CATSDSRTGNTEAFF.

The CDR3 sequence: CASSLLRLAGMGEQFF. The CDR3 nucleotides are TGTGCCAGCAGCTTACTGCGCCTAGCGGGAATGGGTGAGCAGTTCTTC. The gene calls are TRBV7-2 and TRBJ2-1; 9 bases align to TRBD2. Germline CDR1 reads SGHTA; CDR2 reads FQGNSA. V shed 2 bases and J 9 bases; nucleotides not matched to a gene: 11. The CDR3 consists of 16 residues.